This TCR beta chain was sequenced for a study of shared clonotypes between healthy human individuals. Study details: CD8 memory received one plate per donor, CD8 naive two, CD4 memory three and CD4 naive three.

The table came from immunoSEQ multiplex PCR; TCRdb's copy has only in-frame clones and leaves some out. The table records over a million clones, nearly 99% of them present only once. As for this clone: The antigen is undetermined.

Looked up from germline, CDR1 is SGHAT and CDR2 is FQNNGV. V lost 5 bases, J lost 1 base, and 9 bases lay in between. The CDR3 is 14 amino acids. The study's findings and limits: Compared with clonotypes that all four donors shared, non-shared clonotypes had lower generation probabilities. Estimated richness values were generally larger in naive subsets than in memory subsets. Approximately 5.1% was the fraction of naive CD4 clonotypes found shared across a handful of donors.

The source material was naive CD4+ T cells sorted from blood. Subset denoted: CD45RA+ positively selected. The TCR comes from a man aged 25 to 40 in good health. V gene TRBV11-2 combines with J gene TRBJ1-3; no firm D call. CDR3 residues: CASSPEVSGNTIYF. In DNA form, the CDR3 reads TGTGCCAGCAGCCCCGAGGTGTCTGGAAACACCATATATTTT.